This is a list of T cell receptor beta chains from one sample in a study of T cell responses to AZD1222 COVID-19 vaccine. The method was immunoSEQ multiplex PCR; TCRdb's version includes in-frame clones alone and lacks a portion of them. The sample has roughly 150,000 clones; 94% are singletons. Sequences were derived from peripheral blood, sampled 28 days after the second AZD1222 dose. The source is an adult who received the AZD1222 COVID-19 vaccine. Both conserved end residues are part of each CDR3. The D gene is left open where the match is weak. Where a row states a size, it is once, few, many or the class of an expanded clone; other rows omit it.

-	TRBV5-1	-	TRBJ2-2	TGCGCCAGCAGTACGGGCAACACCGGGGAGCTGTTTTTT	CASSTGNTGELFF
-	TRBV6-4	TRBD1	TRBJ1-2	TGTGCCAGCAGCGGAAACAGGGGGGATGGCTACACCTTC	CASSGNRGDGYTF
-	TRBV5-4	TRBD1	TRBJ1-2	TGTGCCAGCAGGTTTATGACAGGGGGCTTCGATGGCTACACCTTC	CASRFMTGGFDGYTF
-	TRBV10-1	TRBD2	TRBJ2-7	TGCGCCAGCAGTGAGTCAGGAGCGGGGCCTTTGTACGAGCAGTACTTC	CASSESGAGPLYEQYF
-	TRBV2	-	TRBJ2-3	TGTGCCAGCATTGTCGGGGGCGGGAGCACAGATACGCAGTATTTT	CASIVGGGSTDTQYF
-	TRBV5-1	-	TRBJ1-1	TGCGCCAGCAGCTTGGAGGGTGGAAACACTGAAGCTTTCTTT	CASSLEGGNTEAFF
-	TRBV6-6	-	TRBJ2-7	TGTGCCAGCAGTCCCGCGACTAGTGTCTCCTACGAGCAGTACTTC	CASSPATSVSYEQYF
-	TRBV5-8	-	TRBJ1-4	TGTGCCAGCAGCTCCAAACAGACAGGCTCTAATGAAAAACTGTTTTTT	CASSSKQTGSNEKLFF
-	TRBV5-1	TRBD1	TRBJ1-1	TGCGCCAGCAGCTTGGACGGGGCGGGGACAGACTGGGCTGAAGCTTTCTTT	CASSLDGAGTDWAEAFF
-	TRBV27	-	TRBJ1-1	TGTGCCAGCAGCCACGGAAACACTGAAGCTTTCTTT	CASSHGNTEAFF
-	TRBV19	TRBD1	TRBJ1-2	TGTGCCAGTAGGGGGACAGGGCGTCACTATGGCTACACCTTC	CASRGTGRHYGYTF
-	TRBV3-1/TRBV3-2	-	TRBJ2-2	TGTGCCAGCAGCCAAAGGGCCGTAGTTCCCGGGGAGCTGTTTTTT	CASSQRAVVPGELFF
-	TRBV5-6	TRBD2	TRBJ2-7	TGTGCCAGCAGCTTCCTAGCGGGAGGGCTTCAGTACGAGCAGTACTTC	CASSFLAGGLQYEQYF
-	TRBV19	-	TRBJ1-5	TGTGCCAGTAGTAGTCGAAGCAATCAGCCCCAGCATTTT	CASSSRSNQPQHF
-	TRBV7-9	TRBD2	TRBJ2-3	TGTGCCAGCAGACCGAGGACTAGCGGGAGGACGGTAACAGATACGCAGTATTTT	CASRPRTSGRTVTDTQYF
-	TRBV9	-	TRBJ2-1	TGTGCCAGCGGTTCGGGACTCCTTAATGAGCAGTTCTTC	CASGSGLLNEQFF
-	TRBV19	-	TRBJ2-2	TGTGCCAGCCGGGCCTTGGTGGCCAACTGGGAGCTGTTTTTT	CASRALVANWELFF
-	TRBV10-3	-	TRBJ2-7	TGTGCCATCAGCCCTAGAGGGCTCCACGAGCAGTACTTC	CAISPRGLHEQYF
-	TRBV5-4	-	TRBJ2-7	TGTGCCAGCAGCTCCTCGGGGTCCTACGAGCAGTACTTC	CASSSSGSYEQYF
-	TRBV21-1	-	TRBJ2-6	TGTGCCAGCAGCAAAGCGACAGGGGCCCGCTCTGGGGCCAACGTCCTGACTTTC	CASSKATGARSGANVLTF
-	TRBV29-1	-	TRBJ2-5	TGCAGCGTTCGGCGAGGCCTACAAGAGACCCAGTACTTC	CSVRRGLQETQYF
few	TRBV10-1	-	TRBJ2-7	TGCGCCAGCACCCCTCAGGTTGTGAAATACGAGCAGTACTTC	CASTPQVVKYEQYF
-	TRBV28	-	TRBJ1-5	TGTGCCAGCAGTAGGACAGACTCTAATCAGCCCCAGCATTTT	CASSRTDSNQPQHF
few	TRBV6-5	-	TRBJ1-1	TGTGCCAGCAGAAAGACCTTGAACACTGAAGCTTTCTTT	CASRKTLNTEAFF
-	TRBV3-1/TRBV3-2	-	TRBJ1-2	TGTGCCAGCAGCCCAAGAAAAGGGCCCCTCGGAAACTATGGCTACACCTTC	CASSPRKGPLGNYGYTF
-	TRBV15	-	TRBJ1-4	TGTGCCACCAGCATTACAAGGGTGCCTAATGAAAAACTGTTTTTT	CATSITRVPNEKLFF
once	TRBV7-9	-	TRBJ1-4	TGTGCCAGCAGCTTAGGCAGCAATGAAAAACTGTTTTTT	CASSLGSNEKLFF
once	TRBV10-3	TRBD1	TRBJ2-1	TGTGCCATCAGTGAACGGGACAGGGGATCGCCCTACAATGAGCAGTTCTTC	CAISERDRGSPYNEQFF
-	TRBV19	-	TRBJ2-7	TGTGCCAGTAGTAGTTCGTGGACAGGTGGGGGGTACGAGCAGTACTTC	CASSSSWTGGGYEQYF
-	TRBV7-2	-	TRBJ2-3	TGTGCCAGCAGCTTCCGTGCGCGCACAGATACGCAGTATTTT	CASSFRARTDTQYF
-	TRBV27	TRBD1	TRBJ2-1	TGTGCCAGCAACCCGGGACAGGGGCCCTTCCTCTACAATGAGCAGTTCTTC	CASNPGQGPFLYNEQFF